This entry lists 8 T cell receptor beta chains sequenced from one sample in a study of T cells after yellow fever vaccination. TCRdb used MiXCR to reprocess the 5' RACE reads, holding one entry per CDR3 protein. The table shows a few hundred thousand distinct CDR3 sequences, with 3% to 4.5% occurring only once. The sequences come from PBMCs, collected 5 days after the yellow fever booster vaccination. These receptors all stem from a man younger than 30 who received the YFV17D yellow fever vaccine.

The gene calls are TRBV5-1 and TRBJ2-1; TRBD2 matches at 7 bases. Germline CDR1 reads SGHRS; CDR2 reads YFSETQ. This CDR3 is 14 amino acids long. Losses at the gene ends were 8 bases for V and 6 bases for J; bases not matched to a gene: 11. The CDR3 region has the DNA TGCGCCAGTAAGGTGAACCCGGGAGGCAATGAGCAGTTCTTC. Residues: CASKVNPGGNEQFF.

This clonotype was counted at least ten times. The V call is TRBV20-1, the J call TRBJ1-3; 7 nucleotides line up with TRBD1. Germline-derived CDR1 and CDR2 are DFQATT and SNEGSKA (reference sequence). This CDR3 region has 16 residues. Losses at the gene ends were 0 bases for V and 0 bases for J; bases not matched to a gene: 5. In nucleotides, the CDR3 is TGCAGTGCTAGAGATGGAGGGGGCGCCTCTGGAAACACCATATATTTT. This gives the protein CSARDGGGASGNTIYF.

This clonotype has a handful of counts. This rearrangement joins TRBV11-2 to TRBJ2-1; 8 bases are shared with TRBD1. Germline loops: CDR1 SGHAT, CDR2 FQNNGV. The CDR3 totals 13 residues. Germline trimming cut 6 bases from V and 9 bases from J; bases unmatched to any gene: 7. The CDR3: CASRGQGPAEQFF. DNA of the CDR3: TGTGCCAGCAGAGGACAGGGTCCAGCTGAGCAGTTCTTC.

Only a few counts were recorded for this clonotype. The V gene is TRBV29-1, the J gene TRBJ1-1; a possible D gene is TRBD1 (6 bases). Deletions cut 5 bases from V and 0 bases from J, with 16 bases between. The CDR3 consists of 15 residues. CDR1 and CDR2 (germline): SQVTM, ANQGSEA. As DNA, the CDR3 is TGCAGCGTTCTCCCCTTACAGGGTTTGAACACTGAAGCTTTCTTT. Translating gives CSVLPLQGLNTEAFF.

This clonotype was picked up many times. This rearrangement joins TRBV2 to TRBJ1-1; no definite D call. CDR1 and CDR2 from the germline V gene are SNHLY and FYNNEI. This CDR3 region has 14 residues. The germline V and J ends were trimmed by 7 bases and 1 base, with 13 bases remaining between them. The DNA of the CDR3 is TGTGCCAGCAACCCCGGTCAGCAGAACACTGAAGCTTTCTTT. Its protein is CASNPGQQNTEAFF.

This clonotype has just a few counts. J is TRBJ1-2 and V is TRBV6-5; D call uncertain. CDR3 size: 16 residues. The germline V and J ends were trimmed by 2 bases and 4 bases, with 17 bases remaining between them. Germline V gives CDR1 MNHEY, CDR2 SVGAGI. CDR3 region: CASSYGRLPVGYGYTF. The CDR3 DNA sequence: TGTGCCAGCAGTTACGGCAGGCTCCCGGTTGGCTATGGCTACACCTTC.

This clonotype was counted only a few times. V and J are TRBV7-9 and TRBJ2-7; D possibly uses TRBD1 or TRBD2 (6 bases each). V was trimmed by 5 bases and J by 7 bases, leaving 18 bases between them. The CDR3 consists of 14 residues. CDR1 and CDR2 (germline): SEHNR, FQNEAQ (reference sequence). The CDR3 nucleotides read TGTGCCAGCAGCCGCGAAGGGGGGATAGGGGAGCAGTACGTC. It specifies CASSREGGIGEQYV.

This sequence joins TRBV12-3 or TRBV12-4 and TRBJ2-3; 7 bases fit TRBD1. This CDR3 region has 12 residues. The trim removed 10 bases at V and 1 base at J, leaving 2 bases unmatched. The CDR3 DNA follows: TGTGCCACCGGACAGGGCACAGATACGCAGTATTTT. It yields the protein CATGQGTDTQYF.